One and the same sample provided the 3 T cell receptor beta chains below, sequenced in a study of T cells in Graves' hyperthyroidism and ophthalmopathy. Amplification of TCR beta CDR3 regions was performed using RNA transcripts as template. The TCR CDR3 was amplified in a first-round RT-PCR using the HTBI primer set. MiXCR, run by TCRdb on the multiplex PCR reads, gives a single entry per CDR3 protein. The sample includes hundreds of thousands of distinct CDR3 sequences, around 15% seen only once; the top ten take approximately 3.9%. Material: blood. All receptors come from a woman aged 25-40 years with Graves' hyperthyroidism.

This clonotype was detected only a few times. The V gene is TRBV4-1, the J gene TRBJ1-5; possibly TRBD1 for D (5 bases). Between the trimmed V and J ends, which lost 4 bases and 4 bases, there was a span of 20 bases. The CDR3 sequence is 17 residues long. CDR1 is MGHRA and CDR2 is YSYEKL in the germline V gene. In DNA form, the CDR3 reads TGCGCCAGCAGCCCTCTTCCCGGGGGAGTACGGAATCAGCCCCAGCATTTT. It is translated as CASSPLPGGVRNQPQHF.

This clonotype has at least ten counts. This chain joins TRBV20-1 and TRBJ1-2, with D unresolved. With 3 bases removed from V and 0 bases from J, the gap between germline ends came to 17 bases. Per the germline V gene, CDR1 is DFQATT and CDR2 is SNEGSKA (reference sequence). The CDR3 consists of 16 residues. This CDR3 reads CSARSERIRANYGYTF. CDR3 nucleotides: TGCAGTGCTAGGTCAGAGCGAATTCGGGCTAACTATGGCTACACCTTC.

This clonotype was seen repeatedly, ten times or more. The chain employs TRBV28 and TRBJ2-5; 7 bases are a match to TRBD2. The length of the CDR3 is 14 residues. The V segment lost 5 bases and the J segment 5 bases; nucleotides outside the gene matches: 8. Germline V gene data show CDR1 as MDHEN and CDR2 as SYDVKM. The CDR3 region is CASSGASRGETQYF. CDR3 DNA: TGTGCCAGCAGTGGAGCATCGCGGGGGGAGACCCAGTACTTC.